Presented here are 32 T cell receptor beta chains from one specimen sequenced in a study of identical twins. TCRdb independently ran MiXCR on the 5' RACE reads; one entry per CDR3 protein. The data hold about 150,000 distinct CDR3 sequences, with approximately 4% observed a single time. The sample consisted of memory T cells sorted from blood. These receptors originate from a man between 18 and 29 years old in good health.

This clonotype was found many times. The chain has TRBV18 and TRBJ2-5, with 9 positions matching TRBD1. CDR1 and CDR2 from the germline V gene are KGHSH and LQKENI. This CDR3 region has 18 residues. The V segment lost 3 bases and the J segment 5 bases; nucleotides outside the gene matches: 16. The CDR3 loop reads CASSPSRTGGASYETQYF. The CDR3 DNA follows: TGTGCCAGCTCACCGTCACGAACAGGGGGCGCTTCGTATGAGACCCAGTACTTC.

This clonotype was picked up many times. The chain recombines TRBV10-1 with TRBJ1-1, with unresolved D. The CDR3 length is 13 residues. The V end was cut by 6 bases, the J end by 3 bases, with 11 bases between. The germline CDR1 and CDR2 sequences are WNHNN and SYGVQD (reference sequence). CDR3 in amino acids: CASRAGWDTEAFF. The CDR3 DNA follows: TGCGCCAGCAGGGCGGGATGGGACACTGAAGCTTTCTTT.

This clonotype was recorded many times. The chain carries TRBV27 and TRBJ1-6; 8 positions agree with TRBD1. Germline trimming cut 5 bases from V and 10 bases from J; bases unmatched to any gene: 10. This CDR3 has 15 amino acids. Germline loops: CDR1 MNHEY, CDR2 SMNVEV (reference sequence). CDR3 loop: CASSPGTGGRSPLHF. The CDR3 nucleotides are TGTGCCAGCAGTCCGGGGACAGGTGGACGGTCACCCCTCCACTTT.

This clonotype has a handful of counts. The V gene is TRBV30, the J gene TRBJ2-7; 9 nucleotides align to TRBD1. The CDR3 is made up of 14 amino acids. Germline CDR1 reads GTSNPN; CDR2 reads SVGIG (reference sequence). V was clipped by 1 base and J by 3 bases; unmatched bases: 4. The CDR3 sequence is CAWSGDRVVYEQYF. CDR3 nucleotides: TGTGCCTGGAGTGGGGACAGGGTGGTCTACGAGCAGTACTTC.

This clonotype has more than one count but fewer than ten. This chain connects TRBV5-1 to TRBJ2-5, with 7 bases that match TRBD1. The CDR3 totals 14 residues. V lost 4 bases and J lost 2; bases outside the gene matches: 5. CDR1 and CDR2 (germline): SGHRS, YFSETQ. CDR3 region: CASSAGTAQETQYF. The CDR3 region has the DNA TGCGCCAGCAGCGCCGGGACAGCACAAGAGACCCAGTACTTC. Complete variable domain (other parts from reference TRBV5-1 and TRBJ2-5): KAGVTQTPRYLIKTRGQQVTLSCSPISGHRSVSWYQQTPGQGLQFLFEYFSETQRNKGNFPGRFSGRQFSNSRSEMNVSTLELGDSALYLCASSAGTAQETQYFGPGTRLLVL.

This clonotype was detected ten times or more. The chain uses TRBV7-9 and TRBJ1-1; D remains ambiguous. Germline CDR1 is SEHNR and CDR2 is FQNEAQ (reference sequence). V dropped 0 bases and J dropped 1 base, with 9 bases sitting between them. CDR3 length equals 15 residues. The CDR3 DNA reads TGTGCCAGCAGCTTAGCGGTTGGGCAGAACACTGAAGCTTTCTTT. It codes for CASSLAVGQNTEAFF.

This clonotype was seen repeatedly, ten times or more. The J gene is TRBJ2-1, the V gene TRBV7-2; D unresolved. This CDR3 comprises 11 residues. The germline V gene encodes CDR1 SGHTA and CDR2 FQGNSA. Trimming took off 5 bases at V and 4 bases at J, with 3 bases between the two ends. The CDR3 DNA reads TGTGCCAGCAGCCCGTACAATGAGCAGTTCTTC. Residues: CASSPYNEQFF.

The sample holds many counts of this clonotype. The gene calls are TRBV29-1 and TRBJ1-3, with a weak D call TRBD1 (5 bases). Germline V gene data show CDR1 as SQVTM and CDR2 as ANQGSEA. There are 13 residues in the CDR3. V was pared by 4 bases and J by 0 bases, with 7 bases between. The CDR3 sequence: CSVADNSGNTIYF. The CDR3 region has the DNA TGCAGCGTTGCGGACAACTCTGGAAACACCATATATTTT.

This clonotype was found many times. The chain couples TRBV20-1 to TRBJ2-3; either TRBD1 or TRBD2 may fit D (5 bases each). V shed 1 base and J shed 3 bases, with 11 bases lying between them. This CDR3 contains 14 residues. Germline loops: CDR1 DFQATT, CDR2 SNEGSKA (reference sequence). CDR3 residues: CSARGAGRTDTQYF. CDR3 in DNA: TGCAGTGCTAGAGGCGCAGGGAGAACAGATACGCAGTATTTT.

There are many counts of this clonotype. The V call is TRBV12-3 or TRBV12-4, the J call TRBJ2-7; D gene unclear. V shed 9 bases and J shed 4 bases, with 10 bases lying between them. This CDR3 comprises 11 residues. In nucleotides, the CDR3 is TGTGCCAGTCAGGTTGGTTACGAGCAGTACTTC. Translating it yields CASQVGYEQYF.

The sample holds many counts of this clonotype. The chain couples TRBV5-8 to TRBJ2-1; possibly TRBD1 or TRBD2 for D (6 bases each). This CDR3 is 15 amino acids long. Trimming left V 4 bases short and J 2 bases short, with 13 bases between. The germline CDR1 and CDR2 sequences are SGHTS and YDEGEE. The CDR3 DNA reads TGTGCCAGCAGCCACACCGGGGGCCCCTACAATGAGCAGTTCTTC. The encoded protein is CASSHTGGPYNEQFF.

This clonotype was seen at least ten times. This chain links TRBV12-3 or TRBV12-4 with TRBJ2-1, with TRBD1 matching 7 bases. Trimming removed 5 bases from V and 4 bases from J; junction bases left unmatched: 2. The CDR3 has 13 amino acids. The CDR3 loop is CASSRDSYNEQFF. The CDR3 DNA sequence: TGTGCCAGCAGTAGGGACAGTTACAATGAGCAGTTCTTC.

This clonotype was counted many times. The J gene is TRBJ1-2, the V gene TRBV24-1; 10 nucleotides agree with TRBD1. After removal of 10 bases from V and 3 bases from J, the junction contained 7 bases not matched to a gene. The CDR3 has 14 residues. Germline V gives CDR1 KGHDR, CDR2 SFDVKD. CDR3 protein: CATGPGQGHYGYTF. The CDR3 nucleotides are TGTGCCACAGGACCGGGACAGGGGCACTATGGCTACACCTTC.

This clonotype was seen repeatedly, ten times or more. The rearrangement joins TRBV6-1 to TRBJ2-7, with 10 bases aligning to TRBD2. J lost 7 bases, V lost 5 bases, and 11 bases had no gene match. From germline, CDR1 is MNHNS and CDR2 SASEGT. The CDR3 runs to 15 residues. CDR3 sequence (DNA): TGTGCCAGCAGTCAAGGACTAGCGGCCGGAAGGGAGCAGTACTTC. The encoded protein is CASSQGLAAGREQYF.

This clonotype has a count of ten or more. V usage is TRBV7-8 and J usage is TRBJ2-7, with TRBD1 as a possible D gene (5 bases). Germline CDR1 SGHVS, CDR2 FQNEAQ. The germline V and J ends were trimmed by 6 bases and 3 bases, with 12 bases remaining between them. The length of the CDR3 is 13 residues. For the CDR3, the DNA is TGTGCCAGCAGTAAGGACACGCTCTACGAGCAGTACTTC. This codes for CASSKDTLYEQYF. Using reference TRBV7-8 and TRBJ2-7 for the parts outside the CDR3, the full variable domain is GAGVSQSPRYKVAKRGQDVALRCDPISGHVSLFWYQQALGQGPEFLTYFQNEAQLDKSGLPSDRFFAERPEGSVSTLKIQRTQQEDSAVYLCASSKDTLYEQYFGPGTRLTVT.

This clonotype was found many times. V and J are TRBV29-1 and TRBJ2-7, with 9 positions matching TRBD1. Germline V gives CDR1 SQVTM, CDR2 ANQGSEA. The CDR3 has 11 residues. The trim removed 7 bases at V and 10 bases at J, leaving 8 bases unmatched. The CDR3 region is CSAQEGQGQYF. In DNA form, the CDR3 reads TGCAGCGCCCAAGAGGGACAGGGCCAGTACTTC.

The chain employs TRBV7-9 and TRBJ2-7; TRBD2 agrees at 12 bases. Per germline, CDR1 SEHNR and CDR2 FQNEAQ (reference sequence). With 4 bases clipped from V and 3 bases from J, the junction kept 4 bases outside the gene matches. This CDR3 spans 15 amino acids. The CDR3 sequence is CASSYTGLAGYEQYV. The CDR3 DNA reads as TGTGCCAGCAGCTATACGGGACTAGCGGGCTACGAGCAGTACGTC.

This clonotype was seen many times. The chain joins TRBV9 to TRBJ2-2; 12 bases match TRBD2. The length of the CDR3 is 16 residues. Unmatched junction bases numbered 6, after V lost 4 bases and J lost 5 bases. Germline V gene data show CDR1 as SGDLS and CDR2 as YYNGEE. The CDR3 nucleotides read TGTGCCAGCAGCCCCCTGACTAGCGGGAGAACCGGGGAGCTGTTTTTT. Its protein is CASSPLTSGRTGELFF.

This clonotype was detected ten times or more. The chain combines TRBV9 with TRBJ2-5; no definite D call. Germline assignment: CDR1 SGDLS and CDR2 YYNGEE. V lost 4 bases to trimming and J lost 2 bases, with 12 bases between them. This CDR3 contains 14 residues. In nucleotides, the CDR3 is TGTGCCAGCAGCCCTCGGGCAGCGCAAGAGACCCAGTACTTC. It codes for CASSPRAAQETQYF.

At least ten counts were recorded for this clonotype. The chain carries TRBV7-9 and TRBJ2-5; D gene unclear. Germline V gene data show CDR1 as SEHNR and CDR2 as FQNEAQ (reference sequence). The CDR3 contains 12 residues. Trimming shortened V by 5 bases and J by 6 bases, and 10 bases separated the two germline ends. The CDR3 loop is CASSPILQTQYF. The CDR3 DNA is TGTGCCAGCAGCCCTATTCTACAGACCCAGTACTTC. The full variable domain, rest sourced from reference TRBV7-9 and TRBJ2-5, is DTGVSQNPRHKITKRGQNVTFRCDPISEHNRLYWYRQTLGQGPEFLTYFQNEAQLEKSRLLSDRFSAERPKGSFSTLEIQRTEQGDSAMYLCASSPILQTQYFGPGTRLLVL.

This chain uses TRBV7-8 with TRBJ1-1; 9 bases fit TRBD1. CDR1 SGHVS and CDR2 FQNEAQ come from the germline V gene. The CDR3 has 15 residues. V shed 5 bases and J 1 base; nucleotides not matched to a gene: 5. The CDR3 loop is CASSPQTGGNTEAFF. The CDR3 DNA reads as TGTGCCAGCAGCCCACAGACAGGGGGGAACACTGAAGCTTTCTTT. Variable domain in full (rest from reference TRBV7-8 and TRBJ1-1): GAGVSQSPRYKVAKRGQDVALRCDPISGHVSLFWYQQALGQGPEFLTYFQNEAQLDKSGLPSDRFFAERPEGSVSTLKIQRTQQEDSAVYLCASSPQTGGNTEAFFGQGTRLTVV.

This clonotype was found many times. The chain joins TRBV20-1 to TRBJ1-4, with D unresolved. This CDR3 is built from 12 residues. Trimming cost V 6 bases and J 2 bases, with 7 bases left between them. The germline V gene has CDR1 DFQATT and CDR2 SNEGSKA (reference sequence). CDR3 sequence reads: CSAGQTNEKLFF. Written as DNA, the CDR3 is TGCAGTGCGGGCCAGACTAATGAAAAACTGTTTTTT.

This clonotype has ten or more counts. The chain links TRBV20-1 to TRBJ1-1; D is ambiguous. V lost 4 bases and J 3 bases, leaving 6 bases between the germline ends. CDR1 is DFQATT, CDR2 SNEGSKA, per germline (reference sequence). The CDR3 runs to 11 residues. CDR3 loop: CSATIHTEAFF. As DNA, the CDR3 is TGCAGTGCTACTATTCACACTGAAGCTTTCTTT.

This clonotype was picked up many times. The chain joins TRBV19 to TRBJ1-5, with 9 bases lining up with TRBD1. V trimming: 5 bases; J trimming: 4 bases; junction bases outside the gene matches: 9. This CDR3 contains 16 residues. Germline V CDR1 and CDR2: LNHDA, SQIVND (reference sequence). CDR3 sequence (DNA): TGTGCCAGTAGTGTATCCGGGACAGGGTTGAATCAGCCCCAGCATTTT. Translating it yields CASSVSGTGLNQPQHF.

This clonotype was seen many times. CDR3 amino acids: CASSQRLAGSGNEQFF. DNA of the CDR3: TGCGCCAGCAGCCAGAGACTAGCGGGGAGTGGGAATGAGCAGTTCTTC. The chain uses TRBV4-1 and TRBJ2-1, with TRBD2 identical over 11 bases. The germline CDR1 and CDR2 sequences are MGHRA and YSYEKL. V shed 3 bases, J shed 7 bases, and the junction held 8 bases outside the gene matches. The CDR3 has 16 residues.

Ten or more counts support this clonotype. V gene TRBV14 combines with J gene TRBJ1-4; TRBD1 is a possible D gene (5 bases). Germline assignment: CDR1 SGHDN and CDR2 FVKESK. V was trimmed by 3 bases and J by 10 bases, leaving 12 bases between them. The CDR3 spans 13 residues. CDR3 in amino acids: CASSHLRGGKLFF. CDR3 sequence (DNA): TGTGCCAGCAGCCACTTGAGGGGAGGAAAACTGTTTTTT.

This clonotype has a count of ten or more. Written as DNA, the CDR3 is TGCGCCAGCAGCATGCGCCCCCCGACGGGGACTGAAGCTTTCTTT. This gives the protein CASSMRPPTGTEAFF. V usage is TRBV5-1 and J usage is TRBJ1-1; D unclear. The CDR3 totals 15 residues. V was trimmed by 4 bases and J by 5 bases, leaving 18 bases between them. Germline V CDR1 and CDR2: SGHRS, YFSETQ. Full variable domain (rest looked up from reference TRBV5-1 and TRBJ1-1): KAGVTQTPRYLIKTRGQQVTLSCSPISGHRSVSWYQQTPGQGLQFLFEYFSETQRNKGNFPGRFSGRQFSNSRSEMNVSTLELGDSALYLCASSMRPPTGTEAFFGQGTRLTVV.

This chain connects TRBV18 to TRBJ2-1; D may correspond to TRBD1 or TRBD2 (6 bases each). Between the trimmed V and J ends, which lost 2 bases and 5 bases, there was a span of 13 bases. Per the germline V gene, CDR1 is KGHSH and CDR2 is LQKENI. The CDR3 extends over 15 amino acids. CDR3 region: CASSPTRDTHNEQFF. CDR3 nucleotides: TGTGCCAGCTCACCAACGCGGGACACGCACAATGAGCAGTTCTTC.

The chain employs TRBV4-3 and TRBJ2-1, with D possibly TRBD2 on 6 matching bases. V was pared by 0 bases and J by 6 bases, with 12 bases between. Looked up from germline, CDR1 is LGHNA and CDR2 is YSLEER. The CDR3 loop spans 15 amino acids. Here the CDR3 DNA reads TGCGCCAGCAGCCAAGATCGCCGGACTACCAATGAGCAGTTCTTC. Its protein product is CASSQDRRTTNEQFF.

This clonotype was seen at least ten times. The rearrangement uses TRBV28 and TRBJ2-7; 10 nucleotides agree with TRBD2. Per germline, CDR1 MDHEN and CDR2 SYDVKM. The CDR3 runs to 14 residues. The V gene end was trimmed by 10 bases and the J gene end by 5 bases; junction bases not matched to a gene: 11. CDR3 sequence: CATSSGSFSHEQYF. CDR3 DNA: TGTGCCACCTCTAGCGGGAGTTTTTCCCACGAGCAGTACTTC.

In this sample, this clonotype turned up many times. The rearrangement joins TRBV5-1 to TRBJ2-3; 7 bases are a match to TRBD1. Germline CDR1 SGHRS, CDR2 YFSETQ. J gave up 3 bases and V 4 bases, and 17 bases lay outside the gene matches. The CDR3 spans 18 residues. CDR3 DNA sequence: TGCGCCAGCAGCCTTCAAATCCCGGGACAGACGATTACAGATACGCAGTATTTT. The encoded protein is CASSLQIPGQTITDTQYF.

There are many counts of this clonotype. The chain is built from TRBV10-3 and TRBJ1-6; no clear D. The CDR3 is made up of 12 amino acids. V lost 2 bases and J lost 7, with 3 bases in between. Per the germline V gene, CDR1 is ENHRY and CDR2 is SYGVKD. CDR3 DNA sequence: TGTGCCATCAGTGAGCGGAATTCACCCCTCCACTTT. This codes for CAISERNSPLHF.